The rows below give T cell receptor beta chains drawn from one sample of a study of molecular identifiers for immune sequencing clone quantification. MiXCR, applied by TCRdb to the PCR reads, yields one record per CDR3 protein. The sample includes under 350,000 distinct CDR3 sequences, 24% of them seen just once. Input material: naive CD8+ T cells from blood, with Jurkat cell RNA spiked in. These receptors all stem from a human donor in good health. Some libraries in this study had Jurkat cell RNA spiked in. Each CDR3 is given with its conserved first and last residue. A D gene is named only where the DNA matches it firmly. Clone size appears in some rows only: once, few, many, or a class for an expanded clone.

v_call	d_call	j_call	clone_size	cdr3_aa	cdr3_nt
TRBV15	.	TRBJ2-7	many	CATSKVPRSSYEQYF	TGTGCCACCAGCAAAGTCCCTCGTAGCTCCTACGAGCAGTACTTC
TRBV21-1	.	TRBJ2-6	few	CASSKDGGQISTGANVLTF	TGTGCCAGCAGCAAAGATGGGGGACAAATATCGACTGGGGCCAACGTCCTGACTTTC
TRBV6-5	.	TRBJ2-6	few	CASNEGHPSGANVLTF	TGTGCCAGCAACGAAGGACATCCATCTGGGGCCAACGTCCTGACTTTC
TRBV20-1	.	TRBJ2-3	many	CSARDITDTQYF	TGCAGTGCTAGAGATATAACAGATACGCAGTATTTT
TRBV20-1	TRBD1	TRBJ1-5	many	CSADRGSNQPQHF	TGCAGTGCGGACAGGGGGAGCAATCAGCCCCAGCATTTT
TRBV5-6	.	TRBJ1-4	.	CASTMEGFTTNEKLFF	TGTGCCAGCACCATGGAGGGTTTTACAACTAATGAAAAACTGTTTTTT
TRBV4-1	.	TRBJ2-7	few	CASSQEFAADYEQYF	TGCGCCAGCAGCCAAGAGTTTGCCGCAGACTACGAGCAGTACTTC
TRBV20-1	TRBD1	TRBJ2-2	many	CSAKTGVYDGELFF	TGCAGTGCTAAGACAGGGGTCTATGACGGGGAGCTGTTTTTT
TRBV5-4	TRBD1	TRBJ2-1	.	CASSSATGGIYNEQFF	TGTGCCAGCAGCAGCGCGACAGGGGGCATCTACAATGAGCAGTTCTTC
TRBV29-1	.	TRBJ2-5	many	CSVNRDQETQYF	TGCAGCGTTAACAGGGACCAAGAGACCCAGTACTTC
TRBV5-4	TRBD1	TRBJ2-7	many	CASSVGQGPYEQYF	TGTGCCAGCAGCGTGGGACAGGGTCCCTACGAGCAGTACTTC
TRBV4-1	.	TRBJ2-3	many	CASSHQLGIPTDTQYF	TGCGCCAGCAGCCACCAGCTTGGGATACCCACAGATACGCAGTATTTT
TRBV7-6	.	TRBJ2-3	many	CASSSNLFGDTQYF	TGTGCTAGCAGCTCAAATCTATTTGGAGATACGCAGTATTTT
TRBV27	.	TRBJ2-7	few	CASSPRTELYEQYF	TGTGCCAGCAGTCCGCGGACAGAGCTCTACGAGCAGTACTTC
TRBV7-9	TRBD2	TRBJ2-3	many	CASSPSGSSTDTQYF	TGTGCCAGCAGCCCTAGCGGTTCTAGCACAGATACGCAGTATTTT
TRBV4-3	.	TRBJ1-2	many	CASSQEVDRGIGYTF	TGCGCCAGCAGCCAAGAGGTTGATAGGGGGATAGGCTACACCTTC
TRBV7-9	TRBD1	TRBJ2-2	few	CASSPVRAGGHTGELFF	TGTGCCAGCAGCCCTGTTCGGGCAGGGGGACACACCGGGGAGCTGTTTTTT
TRBV3-1	.	TRBJ2-5	.	CASSPGGQEPQYF	TGTGCCAGCAGCCCGGGGGGACAAGAGCCCCAGTACTTC
TRBV6-5	.	TRBJ2-1	.	CASSPSGKNKQFF	TGTGCCAGCAGTCCCTCAGGGAAGAATAAGCAGTTCTTC
TRBV5-1	TRBD2	TRBJ2-3	many	CASSASGLAVTDTQYF	TGCGCCAGCAGCGCCTCCGGACTAGCGGTCACAGATACGCAGTATTTT
TRBV28	.	TRBJ2-5	.	CASSTDSVGGETQYF	TGTGCCAGCAGTACCGACTCAGTCGGAGGGGAGACCCAGTACTTC
TRBV30	.	TRBJ2-3	few	CAWGGLTDTQYF	TGTGCCTGGGGCGGCCTTACAGATACGCAGTATTTT
TRBV4-1	.	TRBJ2-3	many	CASSQVTHESDTQYF	TGCGCCAGCAGCCAAGTGACCCATGAGAGTGATACGCAGTATTTT
TRBV28	.	TRBJ2-7	many	CASSFGKESYEQYF	TGTGCCAGCAGTTTCGGAAAAGAGTCCTACGAGCAGTACTTC
TRBV7-9	TRBD2	TRBJ2-3	many	CASSLALAGNTDTQYF	TGTGCCAGCAGCTTAGCGCTAGCGGGGAACACAGATACGCAGTATTTT
TRBV7-6	.	TRBJ2-1	.	CASSGDVGGAYNEQFF	TGTGCCAGCAGCGGGGATGTTGGGGGTGCCTACAATGAGCAGTTCTTC
TRBV21-1	.	TRBJ2-4	few	CASSNLVGQGAKNIQYF	.
TRBV20-1	TRBD1	TRBJ1-2	few	CSALSTGGGILYGYTF	TGCAGTGCCCTATCGACAGGGGGCGGTATTCTTTATGGCTACACCTTC
TRBV3-1	TRBD1	TRBJ2-3	.	CASSQAGQAFTDTQYF	TGTGCCAGCAGCCAAGCGGGACAGGCGTTCACAGATACGCAGTATTTT
TRBV3-1	.	TRBJ1-4	.	CASSQGPGSAIEKLFF	TGTGCCAGCAGCCAAGGTCCAGGGTCTGCGATCGAAAAACTGTTTTTT
TRBV11-2	.	TRBJ2-1	few	CASSHPGAGVHEQFF	TGTGCCAGCAGCCATCCCGGGGCAGGGGTTCATGAGCAGTTCTTC
TRBV4-3	.	TRBJ2-6	many	CASSPRPDLSGANVLTF	TGCGCCAGCAGCCCCAGGCCTGACCTCTCTGGGGCCAACGTCCTGACTTTC
TRBV6-5	TRBD2	TRBJ2-7	many	CASSYSSGFEQYF	TGTGCCAGCAGTTACTCTAGCGGGTTCGAGCAGTACTTC
TRBV13	TRBD1	TRBJ2-3	many	CASRGTGSDTQYF	TGTGCCAGCAGGGGGACAGGCTCGGATACGCAGTATTTT
TRBV18	.	TRBJ1-1	few	CASSPKRWEQGGTEAFF	TGTGCCAGCTCACCCAAACGTTGGGAACAGGGCGGCACTGAAGCTTTCTTT
TRBV18	TRBD1	TRBJ2-4	few	CASTKDRERAKNIQYF	TGTGCCAGCACGAAAGACAGGGAGAGGGCCAAAAACATTCAGTACTTC
TRBV29-1	.	TRBJ2-2	.	CSVAGLSTGELFF	TGCAGCGTTGCTGGTCTAAGCACCGGGGAGCTGTTTTTT
TRBV12-3/TRBV12-4	.	TRBJ2-7	few	CASSSGTAGEQYF	TGTGCCAGCAGTTCAGGGACAGCGGGCGAGCAGTACTTC
TRBV7-9	.	TRBJ1-2	few	CASSLGTGPHTF	TGTGCCAGCAGCCTGGGGACCGGACCTCACACCTTC
TRBV19	.	TRBJ1-1	many	CASSIVRGTEAFF	TGTGCCAGTAGTATAGTGCGGGGGACTGAAGCTTTCTTT
TRBV9	.	TRBJ1-2	many	CASSVARTANYGYTF	TGTGCCAGCAGCGTAGCCCGGACAGCTAACTATGGCTACACCTTC
TRBV12-3/TRBV12-4	.	TRBJ1-2	.	CASSRYSVDGYTF	TGTGCCAGCAGCCGGTACAGCGTCGATGGCTACACCTTC
TRBV3-1	.	TRBJ2-5	few	CASSQARVSTRETQYF	TGTGCCAGCAGCCAAGCTAGGGTGAGCACTAGAGAGACCCAGTACTTC
TRBV28	.	TRBJ2-7	many	CASSLWTTGSYEQYF	TGTGCCAGCAGTTTATGGACCACAGGATCCTACGAGCAGTACTTC
TRBV6-5	TRBD2	TRBJ2-7	.	CASSRLAGGRDDEQYF	TGTGCCAGCAGCCGACTAGCGGGAGGGCGGGACGACGAGCAGTACTTC
TRBV28	.	TRBJ2-1	.	CASSLLGGGNEQFF	TGTGCCAGCAGTTTACTCGGGGGCGGGAATGAGCAGTTCTTC
TRBV30	.	TRBJ2-7	few	CAWGAGGYEQYF	TGTGCCTGGGGGGCGGGCGGCTACGAGCAGTACTTC
TRBV7-9	TRBD2	TRBJ2-3	.	CASSLAVIAGVTDTQYF	TGTGCCAGCAGCTTAGCGGTGATAGCGGGAGTAACAGATACGCAGTATTTT
TRBV7-9	.	TRBJ1-3	.	CASSLIQGVHSGNTIYF	TGTGCCAGCAGCTTGATACAGGGTGTTCACTCTGGAAACACCATATATTTT
TRBV20-1	.	TRBJ2-7	few	CSATAGSYEQYF	TGCAGTGCCACAGCAGGGTCCTACGAGCAGTACTTC
TRBV27	.	TRBJ2-3	.	CASRPGTSTDTQYF	TGTGCCAGCAGACCCGGTACTAGCACAGATACGCAGTATTTT
TRBV27	.	TRBJ1-1	once	CASRTALESNTEAFF	TGTGCCAGCAGGACAGCCCTAGAATCGAACACTGAAGCTTTCTTT
TRBV2	.	TRBJ1-5	many	CASSELVFTRSDQPQHF	TGTGCCAGCAGTGAGTTGGTCTTCACACGCTCGGATCAGCCCCAGCATTTT
TRBV29-1	TRBD2	TRBJ2-5	many	CSVVAGVETQYF	TGCAGCGTTGTAGCGGGGGTAGAGACCCAGTACTTC
TRBV7-2	TRBD2	TRBJ2-3	.	CASSLEGRGGARDTQYF	TGTGCCAGCAGCTTAGAGGGTCGCGGGGGGGCTAGAGATACGCAGTATTTT
TRBV29-1	.	TRBJ2-1	.	CSVEPRAGNEQFF	TGCAGCGTTGAACCACGGGCCGGCAATGAGCAGTTCTTC
TRBV12-3/TRBV12-4	TRBD2	TRBJ2-1	few	CASKDSGSYEQFF	TGTGCCAGCAAAGACAGCGGGAGTTATGAGCAGTTCTTC
TRBV7-3	.	TRBJ2-1	.	CASNLNAGGPGNEQFF	TGTGCCAGCAACTTAAATGCTGGAGGGCCGGGGAATGAGCAGTTCTTC
TRBV18	TRBD1	TRBJ2-1	.	CASSPPYNQGDEQFF	TGTGCCAGCTCACCACCATATAACCAGGGGGATGAGCAGTTCTTC